Following are 11 T cell receptor beta chains from one sample sequenced in a study of PD-1 blockade in classical Hodgkin lymphoma (dated by TCRdb to 2019 to 2021). Receptor libraries were prepared by the immunoSEQ multiplex PCR assay. This immuneACCESS table, as held by TCRdb, lists in-frame sequences with V and J called but not all clones. Of the missing ones, under half trace to an unresolved V gene in checked studies; the others have no known cause. For this sample there are approximately 65,000 clones; roughly nine tenths appear just once. In total, the top ten clones hold about 8% of the sample. The label giving this sample's time point can be read as: cycle 4 day 1 (C4D1), after less than 7 weeks of nivolumab. Every trial patient had relapsed following autologous stem cell transplantation, and prior brentuximab vedotin exposure was what differed among cohorts A, B and C. The sample in question was peripheral blood mononuclear cells (PBMCs), obtained before the fourth cycle of nivolumab. Source of these receptors: a human donor with classical Hodgkin lymphoma.

This clone turned up a few times. The chain combines TRBV21-1 with TRBJ2-1; the table's D call TRBD2 went unverified against the DNA. TRBV21-1 is flagged as a pseudogene. The CDR3 covers 16 residues. This CDR3 reads CASSNVWTSGRDEQFF. In DNA, the CDR3 is TGTGCCAGCAGCAACGTGTGGACTAGCGGGAGGGATGAGCAGTTCTTC.

V and J are TRBV10-3 and TRBJ1-2; D is possibly TRBD1 (6 bases). The CDR3 loop spans 16 amino acids. Between the trimmed V and J ends, which lost 3 bases and 0 bases, there was a span of 14 bases. Germline V gene data show CDR1 as ENHRY and CDR2 as SYGVKD. Here the CDR3 reads CAISEQGRDTNYGYTF. As DNA, the CDR3 is TGTGCCATCAGTGAACAGGGAAGGGACACTAACTATGGCTACACCTTC.

This chain joins TRBV4-1 and TRBJ1-2, with 7 bases fitting TRBD1. CDR1 MGHRA and CDR2 YSYEKL come from the germline V gene. V lost 2 bases to trimming and J lost 0 bases; unmatched junction nucleotides: 12. The CDR3 runs 18 residues. The CDR3 region is CASSQQARTGEANYGYTF. The CDR3 coding sequence is TGCGCCAGCAGCCAACAAGCCCGAACAGGGGAAGCTAACTATGGCTACACCTTC.

The sample holds one count of this clone. J is TRBJ2-1 and V is TRBV10-3, with TRBD2 as a possible D gene (5 bases). Trimming pared 0 bases from V and 6 bases from J, leaving 15 bases between. Germline V gene data show CDR1 as ENHRY and CDR2 as SYGVKD. The CDR3 has 16 amino acids. The CDR3: CAISESSSGRGNEQFF. CDR3 bases: TGTGCCATCAGTGAGTCCAGCTCGGGTCGGGGCAATGAGCAGTTCTTC.

The chain has TRBV2 and TRBJ2-3, with 7 nucleotides matching TRBD2. Germline assignment: CDR1 SNHLY and CDR2 FYNNEI. V trimming: 6 bases; J trimming: 1 base; junction bases outside the gene matches: 1. This CDR3 region has 13 residues. This CDR3 is CASSSGGTDTQYF. As DNA, the CDR3 is TGTGCCAGCAGCAGCGGGGGCACAGATACGCAGTATTTT.

The rearrangement links TRBV13 to TRBJ1-1, with 7 bases fitting TRBD1. CDR1 PRHDT and CDR2 FYEKMQ come from the germline V gene (reference sequence). V lost 5 bases to trimming and J lost 8 bases; unmatched junction nucleotides: 17. The CDR3 has 16 amino acids. CDR3 DNA sequence: TGTGCCAGCAGCCCATGGGGACAGCGGGGGGTGTTCGAAGCTTTCTTT. It translates to CASSPWGQRGVFEAFF.

The rearrangement uses TRBV10-1 and TRBJ2-1; 9 bases map to TRBD2. Germline loops: CDR1 WNHNN, CDR2 SYGVQD (reference sequence). With V trimmed by 4 bases and J by 1 base, 8 bases remained unmatched. The CDR3 contains 17 residues. CDR3 sequence (DNA): TGCGCCAGCAGTGCCGTTAGCGGGAGAGAATCCTACAATGAGCAGTTCTTC. Translating gives CASSAVSGRESYNEQFF.

The J gene is TRBJ2-2, the V gene TRBV9; TRBD2 is a possible D gene (6 bases). The CDR3 contains 16 residues. Per the germline V gene, CDR1 is SGDLS and CDR2 is YYNGEE. Trimming cost V 2 bases and J 1 base, with 12 bases left between them. The CDR3 DNA reads TGTGCCAGCAGCGTCTGGGGGGAGAAGAACACCGGGGAGCTGTTTTTT. Protein product: CASSVWGEKNTGELFF.

The chain has TRBV27 and TRBJ2-7; TRBD2 matches at 8 bases. The CDR3 contains 14 residues. Germline trimming cut 4 bases from V and 4 bases from J; bases unmatched to any gene: 6. Germline values: CDR1 MNHEY, CDR2 SMNVEV (reference sequence). CDR3 nucleotides: TGTGCCAGCAGTTCGAGCGGGAGTTCGTACGAGCAGTACTTC. It translates to CASSSSGSSYEQYF.

The rearrangement uses TRBV6-1 and TRBJ1-6; 8 bases agree with TRBD1. Germline CDR1 reads MNHNS; CDR2 reads SASEGT. CDR3 length: 14 amino acids. The V gene end was trimmed by 8 bases and the J gene end by 7 bases; junction bases not matched to a gene: 7. CDR3 sequence reads: CASLSGTGNSPLHF. CDR3 DNA sequence: TGTGCCAGCCTATCCGGGACAGGCAATTCACCCCTCCACTTT.

This chain uses TRBV4-2 with TRBJ2-7, with 13 bases matching TRBD2. V was clipped by 0 bases and J by 2 bases; unmatched bases: 10. The CDR3 is 19 amino acids. Germline values: CDR1 LGHNA, CDR2 YNFKEQ. The CDR3 sequence is CASSQDWTSGGAFPYEQYF. CDR3 nucleotides: TGTGCCAGCAGCCAAGATTGGACTAGCGGGGGTGCGTTTCCCTACGAGCAGTACTTC.